This T cell receptor beta chain came from a study of T cell responses to AZD1222 COVID-19 vaccine. Here immunoSEQ multiplex PCR was the method, and the copy in TCRdb shows in-frame clones only, minus some. The repertoire holds about 130,000 clones, with around 90% as singletons. Per the germline V gene, CDR1 is LGHDT and CDR2 is YNNKEL (reference sequence). Trimming shortened V by 0 bases and J by 4 bases, and 15 bases separated the two germline ends. CDR3 length equals 16 residues. The sequence was obtained from an adult in good health. Specimen: peripheral blood, collected on day 0 of AZD1222 vaccination. The V gene is TRBV3-1 (or the pseudogene TRBV3-2), the J gene TRBJ1-1; D is perhaps TRBD1 (6 bases). CDR3 amino acids: CASSQDDRGVITEAFF. The CDR3 coding sequence is TGTGCCAGCAGCCAAGATGATAGGGGGGTGATCACTGAAGCTTTCTTT.